A single T cell receptor beta chain is shown here with its context. Profiled with immunoSEQ multiplex PCR; TCRdb holds only in-frame clones, not every one. The sample contains roughly 180,000 clones, approximately 80% of which appear only once. CDR1 is SGHAT and CDR2 is FQNNGV in the germline V gene. This CDR3 region has 13 residues. Trimming left V 5 bases short and J 3 bases short, with 11 bases between. The entry originates in a study of blood T cell repertoires in COVID-19. Overall study context: The analysed material was cDNA or gDNA that came from T cells, B-cell-depleted T cells, or PBMCs.

Participants had their cohort set by participant-reported clinical history. The specimen sequenced was PBMCs or T cells enriched from blood (not recorded which). V usage is TRBV11-2 and J usage is TRBJ2-7, with TRBD2 as a possible D gene (5 bases). This clonotype was obtained from a woman aged 60-75 years who had recovered from COVID-19. The CDR3 DNA follows: TGTGCCAGCAGCCCCGGGATCAACTACGAGCAGTACTTC. Its translation is CASSPGINYEQYF.